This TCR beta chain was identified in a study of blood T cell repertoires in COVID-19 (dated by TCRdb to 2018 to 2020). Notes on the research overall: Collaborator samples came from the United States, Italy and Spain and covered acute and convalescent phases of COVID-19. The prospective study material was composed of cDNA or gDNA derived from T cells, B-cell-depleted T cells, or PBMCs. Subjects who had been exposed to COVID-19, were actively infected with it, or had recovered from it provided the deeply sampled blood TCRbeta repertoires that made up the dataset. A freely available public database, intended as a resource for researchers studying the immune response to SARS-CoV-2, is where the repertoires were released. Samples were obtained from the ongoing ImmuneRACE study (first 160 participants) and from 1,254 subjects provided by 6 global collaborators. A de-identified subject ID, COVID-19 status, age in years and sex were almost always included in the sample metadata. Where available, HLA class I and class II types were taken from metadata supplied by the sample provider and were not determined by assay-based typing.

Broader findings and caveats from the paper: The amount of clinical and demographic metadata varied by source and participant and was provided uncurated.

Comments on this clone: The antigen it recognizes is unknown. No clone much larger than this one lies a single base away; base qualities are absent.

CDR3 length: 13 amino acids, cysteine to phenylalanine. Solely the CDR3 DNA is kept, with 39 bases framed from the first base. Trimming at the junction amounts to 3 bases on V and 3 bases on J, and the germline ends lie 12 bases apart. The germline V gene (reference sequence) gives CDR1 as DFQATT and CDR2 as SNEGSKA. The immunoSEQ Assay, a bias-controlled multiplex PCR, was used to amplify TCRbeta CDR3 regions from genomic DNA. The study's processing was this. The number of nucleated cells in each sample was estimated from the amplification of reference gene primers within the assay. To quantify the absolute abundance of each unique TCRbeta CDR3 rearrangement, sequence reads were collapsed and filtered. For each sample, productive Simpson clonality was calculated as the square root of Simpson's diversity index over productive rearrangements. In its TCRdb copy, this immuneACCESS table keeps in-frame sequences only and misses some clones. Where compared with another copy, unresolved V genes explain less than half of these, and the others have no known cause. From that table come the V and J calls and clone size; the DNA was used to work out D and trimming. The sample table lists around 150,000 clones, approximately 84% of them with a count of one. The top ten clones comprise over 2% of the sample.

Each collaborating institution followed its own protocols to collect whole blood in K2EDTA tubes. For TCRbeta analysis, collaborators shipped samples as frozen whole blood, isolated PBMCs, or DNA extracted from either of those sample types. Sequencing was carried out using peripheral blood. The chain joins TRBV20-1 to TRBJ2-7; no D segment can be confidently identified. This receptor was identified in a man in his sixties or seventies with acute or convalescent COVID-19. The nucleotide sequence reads TGCAGTGCTAGTTCGGGTATCGACTACGAGCAGTACTTC. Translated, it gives CSASSGIDYEQYF.